Sequencing of this T cell receptor (beta chain) was carried out in a study of blood T cell repertoires in COVID-19. V shed 2 bases and J shed 8 bases, with 9 bases lying between them. Germline-derived CDR1 and CDR2 are MNHEY and SVGAGI. The CDR3 runs to 12 residues. The table lists this clone with a few counts. Assay: immunoSEQ multiplex PCR; the TCRdb copy retains only in-frame clones and omits some. Of fewer than 400,000 clones detected, approximately 86% appear once; the ten largest clones hold 3%. Sample: peripheral blood. This sequence was found in a human donor in a cohort sampled during active COVID-19. V usage is TRBV6-5 and J usage is TRBJ1-1; tentatively, D is TRBD1 (5 bases). The CDR3 region has the DNA TGTGCCAGCAGTTACCGGGGGAGGGAAGCTTTCTTT. Translation gives CASSYRGREAFF.